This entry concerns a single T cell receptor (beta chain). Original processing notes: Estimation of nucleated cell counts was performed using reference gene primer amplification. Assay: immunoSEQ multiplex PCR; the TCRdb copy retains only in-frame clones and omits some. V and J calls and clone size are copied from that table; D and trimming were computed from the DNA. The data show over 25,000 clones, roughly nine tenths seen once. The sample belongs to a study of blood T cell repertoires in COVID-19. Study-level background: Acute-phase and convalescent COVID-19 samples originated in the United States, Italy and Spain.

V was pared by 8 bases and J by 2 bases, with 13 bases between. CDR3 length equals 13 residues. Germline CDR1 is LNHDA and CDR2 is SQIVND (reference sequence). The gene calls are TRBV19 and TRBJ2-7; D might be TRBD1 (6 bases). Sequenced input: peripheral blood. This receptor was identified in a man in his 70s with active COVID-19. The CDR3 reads CASRGGRTYEQYF. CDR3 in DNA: TGTGCCAGTCGTGGGGGCAGGACCTACGAGCAGTACTTC.